This T cell receptor beta chain was sequenced for a study of OX40 agonist ivuxolimab in advanced cancers. About the study: Intravenous ivuxolimab was administered to patients every 2 weeks at 0.01 to 10 mg/kg. Averaging 60 years in age, with a range of about 23 to 90, the cohort was approximately 83% male. Earlier treatment with anti-PD-1, anti-PD-L1 or anti-CTLA-4 was permitted, and roughly 40% had received some.

Points on this clone: The target antigen is unknown.

Study-wide points: At doses 0.1 to 3.0 mg/kg, CD4+ and CD8+ clones expanded.

Trimming left V 7 bases short and J 6 bases short, with 10 bases between. The germline CDR1 and CDR2 sequences are LGHNT and FRNRAP. The CDR3 loop spans 12 amino acids. Sequenced by immunoSEQ multiplex PCR; TCRdb stores in-frame clones only, minus some. The sample lists more than 50,000 clones; roughly 85% were seen once. This specimen was CD4+ or CD8+ T cells sorted from blood, taken in a trial of the OX40 agonist ivuxolimab. This receptor was obtained from an adult with an advanced solid tumor such as melanoma, head and neck, liver or kidney cancer. The genes are TRBV12-5 and TRBJ1-3; no reliable D call. Here the CDR3 reads CASATGLNTIYF. The CDR3 nucleotides are TGTGCTAGTGCTACCGGATTAAACACCATATATTTT. The variable domain in full, completed from reference TRBV12-5 and TRBJ1-3, reads DARVTQTPRHKVTEMGQEVTMRCQPILGHNTVFWYRQTMMQGLELLAYFRNRAPLDDSGMPKDRFSAEMPDATLATLKIQPSEPRDSAVYFCASATGLNTIYFGEGSWLTVV.